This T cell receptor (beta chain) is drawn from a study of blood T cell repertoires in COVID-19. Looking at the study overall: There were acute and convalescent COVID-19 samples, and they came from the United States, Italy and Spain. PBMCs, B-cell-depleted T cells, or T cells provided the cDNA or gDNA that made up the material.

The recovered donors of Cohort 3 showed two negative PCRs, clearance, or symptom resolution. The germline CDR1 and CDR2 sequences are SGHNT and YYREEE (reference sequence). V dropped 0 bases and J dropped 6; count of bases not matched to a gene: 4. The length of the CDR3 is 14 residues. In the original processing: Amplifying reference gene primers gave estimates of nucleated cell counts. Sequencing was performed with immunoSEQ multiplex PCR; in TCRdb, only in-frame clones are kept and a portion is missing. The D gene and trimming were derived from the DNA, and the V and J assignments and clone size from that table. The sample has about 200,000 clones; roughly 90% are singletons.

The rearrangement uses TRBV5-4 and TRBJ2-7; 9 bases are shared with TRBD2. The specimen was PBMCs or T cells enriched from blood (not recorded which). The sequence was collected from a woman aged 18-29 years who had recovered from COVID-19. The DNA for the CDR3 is TGTGCCAGCAGCTTGGGCGGGGGGGATTCCGAGCAGTACTTC. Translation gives CASSLGGGDSEQYF.